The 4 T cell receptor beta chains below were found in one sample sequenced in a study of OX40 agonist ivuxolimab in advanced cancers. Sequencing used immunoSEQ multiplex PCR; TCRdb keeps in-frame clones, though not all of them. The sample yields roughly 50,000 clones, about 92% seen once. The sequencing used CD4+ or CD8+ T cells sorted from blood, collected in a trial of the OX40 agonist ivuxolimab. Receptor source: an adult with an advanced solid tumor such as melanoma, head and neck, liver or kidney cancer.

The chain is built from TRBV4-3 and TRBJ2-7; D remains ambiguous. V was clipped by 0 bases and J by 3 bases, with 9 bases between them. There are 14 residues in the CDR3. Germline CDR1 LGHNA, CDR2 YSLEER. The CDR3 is CASSQDRSGYEQYF. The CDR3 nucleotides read TGCGCCAGCAGCCAAGATCGATCCGGCTACGAGCAGTACTTC.

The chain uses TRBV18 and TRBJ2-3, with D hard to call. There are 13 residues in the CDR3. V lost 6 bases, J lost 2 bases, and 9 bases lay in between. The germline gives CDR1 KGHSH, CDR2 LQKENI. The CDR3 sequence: CASSPENTDTQYF. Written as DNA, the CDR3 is TGTGCCAGCTCCCCCGAGAACACAGATACGCAGTATTTT.

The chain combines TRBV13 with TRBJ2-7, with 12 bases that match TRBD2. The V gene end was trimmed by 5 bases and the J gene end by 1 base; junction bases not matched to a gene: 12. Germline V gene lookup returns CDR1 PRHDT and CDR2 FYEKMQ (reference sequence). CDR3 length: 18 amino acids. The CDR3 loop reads CASSPGTSGSSPSYEQYF. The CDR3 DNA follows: TGTGCCAGCAGCCCAGGGACTAGCGGGTCGTCTCCTTCCTACGAGCAGTACTTC.

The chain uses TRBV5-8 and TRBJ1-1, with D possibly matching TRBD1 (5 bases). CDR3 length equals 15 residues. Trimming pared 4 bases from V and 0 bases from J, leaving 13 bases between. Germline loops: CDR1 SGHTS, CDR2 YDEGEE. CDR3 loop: CASSRDFLMNTEAFF. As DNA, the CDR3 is TGTGCCAGCAGCCGGGACTTTCTCATGAACACTGAAGCTTTCTTT.